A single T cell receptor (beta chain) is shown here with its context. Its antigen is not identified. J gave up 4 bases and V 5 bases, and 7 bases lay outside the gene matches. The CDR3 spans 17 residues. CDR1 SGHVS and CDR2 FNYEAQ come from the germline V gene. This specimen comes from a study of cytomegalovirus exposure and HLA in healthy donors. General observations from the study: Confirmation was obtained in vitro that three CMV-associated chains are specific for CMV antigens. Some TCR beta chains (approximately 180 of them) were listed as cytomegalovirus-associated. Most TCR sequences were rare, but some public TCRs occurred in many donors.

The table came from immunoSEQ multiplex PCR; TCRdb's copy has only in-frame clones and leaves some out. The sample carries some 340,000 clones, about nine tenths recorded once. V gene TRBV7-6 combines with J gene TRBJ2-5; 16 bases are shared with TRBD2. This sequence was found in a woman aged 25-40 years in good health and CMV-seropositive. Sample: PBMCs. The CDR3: CASSLGLAGGPGETQYF. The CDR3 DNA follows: TGTGCCAGCAGCCTGGGACTAGCGGGAGGGCCGGGAGAGACCCAGTACTTC.